These T cell receptor beta chains were read from a single sample in a study of identical twins. Using its own MiXCR run on the 5' RACE reads, TCRdb lists one record per CDR3 protein. The sample holds fewer than 900,000 distinct CDR3 sequences, less than 25% seen once. These data also featured in a second study, about T cells expressing NK-cell markers.

The material sequenced was PBMCs. The receptors here all came from a woman aged 18-29 years in good health. The CDR3 runs from the conserved cysteine through the conserved F or W. The D gene is left open where the match is weak. Size is omitted from some rows. Given values are once, few, many or a class for expanded clones.

v_gene: TRBV25-1; j_gene: TRBJ2-2; abundance: NA; d_gene: NA; CDR3aa: CASTRANTGELFF; CDR3nt: TGTGCCAGCACCAGGGCGAACACCGGGGAGCTGTTTTTT
v_gene: TRBV11-2; j_gene: TRBJ2-3; abundance: NA; d_gene: NA; CDR3aa: CASSLGTIQDTQYF; CDR3nt: TGTGCCAGCAGCCTCGGGACAATACAGGATACGCAGTATTTT
v_gene: TRBV6-5; j_gene: TRBJ1-2; abundance: NA; d_gene: TRBD1; CDR3aa: CASSYGQGIHGYTF; CDR3nt: TGTGCCAGCAGTTACGGACAGGGGATCCATGGCTACACCTTC
v_gene: TRBV20-1; j_gene: TRBJ2-3; abundance: few; d_gene: NA; CDR3aa: CSAVMAGTDTQYF; CDR3nt: TGCAGTGCTGTAATGGCCGGCACAGATACGCAGTATTTT
v_gene: TRBV10-3; j_gene: TRBJ2-7; abundance: few; d_gene: NA; CDR3aa: CACGQGYYEQYF; CDR3nt: TGTGCCTGTGGGCAGGGTTACTACGAGCAGTACTTC
v_gene: TRBV19; j_gene: TRBJ2-1; abundance: few; d_gene: NA; CDR3aa: CASRKDRSSYNEQFF; CDR3nt: TGTGCCAGTCGGAAAGACAGGAGCTCCTACAATGAGCAGTTCTTC
v_gene: TRBV12-3/TRBV12-4; j_gene: TRBJ2-7; abundance: many; d_gene: NA; CDR3aa: CASSLTHEQYF; CDR3nt: TGTGCCAGCAGCTTAACTCACGAGCAGTACTTC
v_gene: TRBV7-9; j_gene: TRBJ2-5; abundance: few; d_gene: NA; CDR3aa: CASSSWGGSQETQYF; CDR3nt: TGTGCCAGCAGCTCATGGGGTGGCAGCCAAGAGACCCAGTACTTC
v_gene: TRBV9; j_gene: TRBJ2-7; abundance: NA; d_gene: NA; CDR3aa: CASSEGGGPTYEQYF; CDR3nt: TGTGCCAGCAGCGAGGGAGGAGGTCCGACCTACGAGCAGTACTTC
v_gene: TRBV12-3/TRBV12-4; j_gene: TRBJ2-1; abundance: few; d_gene: NA; CDR3aa: CASSLRAHEQFF; CDR3nt: TGTGCCAGCAGTTTACGGGCCCACGAGCAGTTCTTC
v_gene: TRBV4-3; j_gene: TRBJ1-1; abundance: many; d_gene: NA; CDR3aa: CASSQDKFIGGPTEAFF; CDR3nt: TGCGCCAGCAGCCAAGATAAGTTTATCGGGGGGCCCACTGAAGCTTTCTTT
v_gene: TRBV7-2; j_gene: TRBJ2-7; abundance: NA; d_gene: NA; CDR3aa: CASQRTVLGSYEQYF; CDR3nt: TGTGCCAGTCAACGGACGGTACTCGGATCCTACGAGCAGTACTTC
v_gene: TRBV12-3/TRBV12-4; j_gene: TRBJ2-7; abundance: few; d_gene: NA; CDR3aa: CASSLDGQASYEQYF; CDR3nt: TGTGCCAGCAGTCTAGACGGACAAGCCTCCTACGAGCAGTACTTC
v_gene: TRBV5-1; j_gene: TRBJ1-6; abundance: few; d_gene: NA; CDR3aa: CASSLARTSNSPLHF; CDR3nt: TGCGCCAGCAGCTTGGCCAGGACTTCCAATTCACCCCTCCACTTT
v_gene: TRBV6-5; j_gene: TRBJ2-5; abundance: NA; d_gene: TRBD2; CDR3aa: CASSYGLAGFQETQYF; CDR3nt: TGTGCCAGCAGTTACGGACTAGCGGGTTTCCAAGAGACCCAGTACTTC
v_gene: TRBV5-1; j_gene: TRBJ1-2; abundance: few; d_gene: NA; CDR3aa: CASSIRQAPNYGYTF; CDR3nt: TGCGCCAGCAGCATACGACAGGCCCCTAACTATGGCTACACCTTC
v_gene: TRBV7-9; j_gene: TRBJ2-1; abundance: few; d_gene: NA; CDR3aa: CASSHKRASYNEQFF; CDR3nt: TGTGCCAGCAGCCATAAGCGGGCCTCCTACAATGAGCAGTTCTTC
v_gene: TRBV5-6; j_gene: TRBJ2-1; abundance: NA; d_gene: NA; CDR3aa: CASSFGGPEQFF; CDR3nt: TGTGCCAGCAGCTTTGGCGGGCCCGAGCAGTTCTTC
v_gene: TRBV7-8; j_gene: TRBJ2-6; abundance: few; d_gene: TRBD2; CDR3aa: CASNLGRVIISGANVLTF; CDR3nt: TGTGCCAGCAATTTAGGGAGGGTTATCATCTCTGGGGCCAACGTCCTGACTTTC
v_gene: TRBV6-1; j_gene: TRBJ2-3; abundance: few; d_gene: NA; CDR3aa: CASKDRGAASTDTQYF; CDR3nt: TGTGCCTCTAAGGATCGGGGGGCTGCTAGCACAGATACGCAGTATTTT
v_gene: TRBV29-1; j_gene: TRBJ2-7; abundance: many; d_gene: NA; CDR3aa: CSVGLRDGPKREQYF; CDR3nt: TGCAGCGTTGGCCTCCGGGACGGACCTAAGAGGGAGCAGTACTTC
v_gene: TRBV5-1; j_gene: TRBJ2-7; abundance: NA; d_gene: TRBD1; CDR3aa: CASSFRDSGSYEQYF; CDR3nt: TGCGCCAGCAGCTTCCGGGACAGTGGGAGCTACGAGCAGTACTTC
v_gene: TRBV4-3; j_gene: TRBJ2-7; abundance: NA; d_gene: TRBD1; CDR3aa: CASSQGQGSSYEQYF; CDR3nt: TGCGCCAGCAGCCAAGGACAGGGGTCTTCCTACGAGCAGTACTTC
v_gene: TRBV6-1; j_gene: TRBJ2-2; abundance: few; d_gene: TRBD2; CDR3aa: CAVRGLAGIIAGELFF; CDR3nt: TGTGCCGTTCGGGGACTAGCGGGAATAATCGCCGGGGAGCTGTTTTTT
v_gene: TRBV10-3; j_gene: TRBJ2-6; abundance: NA; d_gene: NA; CDR3aa: CAISESMASGANVLTF; CDR3nt: TGTGCCATCAGTGAGTCGATGGCCTCTGGGGCCAACGTCCTGACTTTC
v_gene: TRBV10-2; j_gene: TRBJ2-5; abundance: many; d_gene: TRBD2; CDR3aa: CASSERLAEETQYF; CDR3nt: TGCGCCAGCAGTGAGAGACTAGCGGAAGAGACCCAGTACTTC
v_gene: TRBV10-3; j_gene: TRBJ2-3; abundance: NA; d_gene: TRBD2; CDR3aa: CAIMASGRMSTDTQYF; CDR3nt: TGTGCCATCATGGCTAGCGGGAGAATGAGCACAGATACGCAGTATTTT
v_gene: TRBV20-1; j_gene: TRBJ1-5; abundance: NA; d_gene: TRBD1; CDR3aa: CSASRTGYGNQPQHF; CDR3nt: TGCAGTGCTAGCAGGACAGGGTACGGCAATCAGCCCCAGCATTTT
v_gene: TRBV9; j_gene: TRBJ2-3; abundance: few; d_gene: TRBD2; CDR3aa: CASSVAGTGTRFTDTQYF; CDR3nt: TGTGCCAGCAGCGTAGCCGGGACGGGGACTAGGTTCACAGATACGCAGTATTTT
v_gene: TRBV29-1; j_gene: TRBJ2-1; abundance: NA; d_gene: TRBD2; CDR3aa: CSVVGGSINEQFF; CDR3nt: TGCAGCGTTGTCGGCGGGAGCATCAATGAGCAGTTCTTC
v_gene: TRBV2; j_gene: TRBJ2-6; abundance: NA; d_gene: NA; CDR3aa: CASSERRGSGANVLTF; CDR3nt: TGTGCCAGCAGTGAAAGGAGGGGATCTGGGGCCAACGTCCTGACTTTC
v_gene: TRBV5-1; j_gene: TRBJ2-1; abundance: NA; d_gene: NA; CDR3aa: CASSWDSKKNEQFF; CDR3nt: TGCGCCAGCAGCTGGGACTCGAAGAAAAATGAGCAGTTCTTC
v_gene: TRBV20-1; j_gene: TRBJ2-5; abundance: NA; d_gene: TRBD1; CDR3aa: CSARAGQGGRETQYF; CDR3nt: TGCAGTGCTAGAGCGGGACAGGGAGGTCGAGAGACCCAGTACTTC
v_gene: TRBV6-5; j_gene: TRBJ1-3; abundance: many; d_gene: NA; CDR3aa: CASSLTSAEKNTIYF; CDR3nt: TGTGCCAGCAGTTTAACTTCGGCGGAGAAGAACACCATATATTTT
v_gene: TRBV29-1; j_gene: TRBJ1-2; abundance: NA; d_gene: NA; CDR3aa: CSVADVSYGYTF; CDR3nt: TGCAGCGTTGCGGACGTGAGCTATGGCTACACCTTC
v_gene: TRBV20-1; j_gene: TRBJ2-3; abundance: few; d_gene: NA; CDR3aa: CSASGNQDTQYF; CDR3nt: TGCAGTGCTAGCGGGAACCAAGATACGCAGTATTTT
v_gene: TRBV10-3; j_gene: TRBJ1-3; abundance: few; d_gene: TRBD1; CDR3aa: CAISDGTGAGNTIYF; CDR3nt: TGTGCCATCAGTGACGGGACAGGGGCCGGAAACACCATATATTTT
v_gene: TRBV12-3/TRBV12-4; j_gene: TRBJ1-2; abundance: few; d_gene: NA; CDR3aa: CASSPGRAYTF; CDR3nt: TGTGCCAGCAGTCCCGGGAGGGCCTACACCTTC
v_gene: TRBV5-5; j_gene: TRBJ2-1; abundance: NA; d_gene: TRBD1; CDR3aa: CASRPGQGDWDEQFF; CDR3nt: TGTGCCAGCAGGCCGGGACAGGGGGATTGGGATGAGCAGTTCTTC
v_gene: TRBV4-3; j_gene: TRBJ2-6; abundance: NA; d_gene: NA; CDR3aa: CASSQDGSFQANVLTF; CDR3nt: TGCGCCAGCAGCCAAGATGGGAGTTTTCAGGCCAACGTCCTGACTTTC
v_gene: TRBV7-2; j_gene: TRBJ1-1; abundance: NA; d_gene: NA; CDR3aa: CASSPQPGSEAFF; CDR3nt: TGTGCCAGCAGCCCTCAGCCAGGGAGTGAAGCTTTCTTT
v_gene: TRBV12-3/TRBV12-4; j_gene: TRBJ2-4; abundance: few; d_gene: TRBD1; CDR3aa: CASSFRVPGQGAGAKNIQYF; CDR3nt: TGTGCCAGCAGTTTTCGGGTCCCGGGACAGGGGGCGGGGGCCAAAAACATTCAGTACTTC
v_gene: TRBV5-1; j_gene: TRBJ2-7; abundance: few; d_gene: NA; CDR3aa: CASVPGPGADEQYF; CDR3nt: TGCGCCAGCGTGCCGGGGCCAGGGGCGGACGAGCAGTACTTC
v_gene: TRBV12-3/TRBV12-4; j_gene: TRBJ2-6; abundance: NA; d_gene: NA; CDR3aa: CASSKGESGANVLTF; CDR3nt: TGTGCCAGCTCTAAAGGGGAATCTGGGGCCAACGTCCTGACTTTC
v_gene: TRBV19; j_gene: TRBJ2-7; abundance: few; d_gene: NA; CDR3aa: CASSIRGNYEQYF; CDR3nt: TGTGCCAGTAGTATAAGGGGAAACTACGAGCAGTACTTC
v_gene: TRBV12-3/TRBV12-4; j_gene: TRBJ2-1; abundance: NA; d_gene: NA; CDR3aa: CASRTTRENNNEQFF; CDR3nt: TGTGCCAGCAGAACCACCCGGGAAAACAACAATGAGCAGTTCTTC
v_gene: TRBV20-1; j_gene: TRBJ2-7; abundance: NA; d_gene: NA; CDR3aa: CSAENYNLTYEQYF; CDR3nt: TGCAGTGCTGAGAACTACAACCTAACCTACGAGCAGTACTTC
v_gene: TRBV5-1; j_gene: TRBJ2-1; abundance: few; d_gene: NA; CDR3aa: CASSFEGISGDEQFF; CDR3nt: TGCGCCAGCAGCTTCGAGGGAATATCGGGGGATGAGCAGTTCTTC
v_gene: TRBV11-2; j_gene: TRBJ1-2; abundance: NA; d_gene: TRBD1; CDR3aa: CASSSLDRSGTF; CDR3nt: TGTGCCAGCAGCTCCCTGGACAGGTCAGGCACCTTC
v_gene: TRBV20-1; j_gene: TRBJ1-1; abundance: few; d_gene: TRBD1; CDR3aa: CSARDYRGSGIAFF; CDR3nt: TGCAGTGCTAGAGACTACAGGGGATCGGGTATAGCTTTCTTT
v_gene: TRBV20-1; j_gene: TRBJ2-1; abundance: NA; d_gene: TRBD2; CDR3aa: CSAPWRAGGLEEQFF; CDR3nt: TGCAGTGCCCCCTGGCGAGCGGGGGGGCTAGAGGAGCAGTTCTTC
v_gene: TRBV20-1; j_gene: TRBJ2-7; abundance: few; d_gene: NA; CDR3aa: CSASRAHEQYF; CDR3nt: TGCAGTGCTTCCCGAGCCCACGAGCAGTACTTC
v_gene: TRBV12-3/TRBV12-4; j_gene: TRBJ2-1; abundance: few; d_gene: TRBD2; CDR3aa: CASSFRTSFGEQFF; CDR3nt: TGTGCCAGCAGTTTCAGGACTAGCTTCGGTGAGCAGTTCTTC
v_gene: TRBV7-9; j_gene: TRBJ2-2; abundance: few; d_gene: NA; CDR3aa: CASSPLANTGELFF; CDR3nt: TGTGCCAGCAGCCCACTAGCGAACACCGGGGAGCTGTTTTTT
v_gene: TRBV20-1; j_gene: TRBJ2-3; abundance: few; d_gene: NA; CDR3aa: CSASLGDRTDTQYF; CDR3nt: TGCAGTGCTTCGCTCGGGGACCGCACAGATACGCAGTATTTT
v_gene: TRBV7-9; j_gene: TRBJ2-2; abundance: few; d_gene: TRBD2; CDR3aa: CASSLASGRANTGELFF; CDR3nt: TGTGCCAGCAGCTTAGCGTCGGGGAGGGCGAACACCGGGGAGCTGTTTTTT
v_gene: TRBV12-3/TRBV12-4; j_gene: TRBJ2-1; abundance: many; d_gene: TRBD2; CDR3aa: CASSFLAGEGASYNEQFF; CDR3nt: TGTGCCAGCAGTTTCTTAGCGGGAGAAGGGGCGTCCTACAATGAGCAGTTCTTC